Listed below are T cell receptor beta chains from one sample, sequenced in a study of shared clonotypes between healthy human individuals. Data came from immunoSEQ multiplex PCR; TCRdb stores just in-frame clones and leaves some out. The data show around 1.5 million clones, with 95% to 99% seen just once and around 0.47% held by the top ten. The sequenced sample consisted of naive CD4+ T cells sorted from blood. The receptors come from a young man in good health. The CDR3 runs from the conserved cysteine through the conserved F or W. D genes are given only for firm matches. Some rows mark clone size as missing; the rest say once, few, many or name a class of expanded clone.

CDR3 protein,CDR3 DNA,D gene,J gene,clone size,V gene
CASRATGGAETQYF,TGTGCCAGCAGGGCTACAGGGGGCGCGGAGACCCAGTACTTC,TRBD1,TRBJ2-5,NA,TRBV2
CASSQEAWGAAQPQHF,TGCGCCAGCAGCCAAGAGGCCTGGGGGGCGGCTCAGCCCCAGCATTTT,NA,TRBJ1-5,NA,TRBV4-1
CASSLGLAGGPGTQYF,TGCGCCAGCAGCTTGGGGCTAGCGGGAGGGCCTGGTACGCAGTATTTT,TRBD2,TRBJ2-3,NA,TRBV5-1
CASSLGVRNTGELFF,TGTGCCAGCAGCTTAGGGGTCAGGAACACCGGGGAGCTGTTTTTT,NA,TRBJ2-2,once,TRBV5-4
CATLRTSVNEQYF,TGTGCCACCCTCCGGACTAGCGTAAACGAGCAGTACTTC,TRBD2,TRBJ2-7,NA,TRBV28
CASSLAGLETQYF,TGTGCCAGCAGCTTAGCGGGCCTTGAGACCCAGTACTTC,NA,TRBJ2-5,NA,TRBV7-2
CAISERAVTEQYF,TGTGCCATCAGTGAGAGGGCAGTAACCGAGCAGTACTTC,NA,TRBJ2-7,NA,TRBV10-3
CASSQVAEVQFF,TGTGCCAGCAGCCAAGTCGCGGAGGTACAGTTCTTC,NA,TRBJ2-1,NA,TRBV4-2
CASRRGWEGNTIYF,TGTGCCAGCAGGCGCGGATGGGAAGGGAACACCATATATTTT,NA,TRBJ1-3,NA,TRBV6-5
CASNLGGTYEQYF,TGTGCCAGTAATCTTGGGGGAACCTACGAGCAGTACTTC,NA,TRBJ2-7,NA,TRBV25-1
CASSYLTGFGNQPQHF,TGTGCCAGCAGTTACCTGACAGGGTTCGGCAATCAGCCCCAGCATTTT,TRBD1,TRBJ1-5,NA,TRBV27
CASSAISTLKGYTF,TGTGCCAGCAGCGCTATCTCTACCTTAAAAGGCTACACCTTC,NA,TRBJ1-2,NA,TRBV9
CSARGKTQYF,TGCAGTGCTAGGGGGAAGACCCAGTACTTC,NA,TRBJ2-5,NA,TRBV20-1
CASSTGQPNTEAFF,TGTGCCAGTAGCACGGGACAACCGAACACTGAAGCTTTCTTT,NA,TRBJ1-1,NA,TRBV19
CAITRGGSEQFF,TGTGCCATCACTAGGGGCGGGAGTGAGCAGTTCTTC,TRBD2,TRBJ2-1,NA,TRBV10-3
CAISKNNLDSTEAFF,TGTGCCATCAGTAAGAATAACCTGGACAGCACTGAAGCTTTCTTT,NA,TRBJ1-1,NA,TRBV10-3
CAWSGGYRETEAFF,TGTGCCTGGAGTGGTGGCTATCGGGAAACTGAAGCTTTCTTT,NA,TRBJ1-1,NA,TRBV30
CASSLVGFGQPQHF,TGTGCCAGCAGCTTGGTTGGGTTCGGTCAGCCCCAGCATTTT,NA,TRBJ1-5,NA,TRBV5-6
CASSFQRGVSSRSYEQYF,TGTGCCAGCAGCTTCCAGCGGGGGGTCTCCTCCCGCTCCTACGAGCAGTACTTC,TRBD2,TRBJ2-7,NA,TRBV7-8
CASSPDWGAGETQYF,TGCGCCAGCAGCCCTGATTGGGGGGCCGGAGAGACCCAGTACTTC,NA,TRBJ2-5,NA,TRBV5-1
CASSPKGGNGYTF,TGTGCCAGCTCACCAAAGGGCGGGAATGGCTACACCTTC,NA,TRBJ1-2,NA,TRBV18
CASSKGAGSSYNEQFF,TGTGCCAGCAGCAAAGGGGCAGGGAGCTCCTACAATGAGCAGTTCTTC,NA,TRBJ2-1,NA,TRBV11-3
CASSPTVQVTQYF,TGTGCCAGCTCACCAACGGTACAGGTTACGCAGTATTTT,NA,TRBJ2-3,NA,TRBV18
CASSPATGVGTEAFF,TGCGCCAGCAGCCCTGCGACAGGGGTAGGTACTGAAGCTTTCTTT,TRBD1,TRBJ1-1,NA,TRBV5-1
CASSHPGRGETQYF,TGCGCCAGCAGCCACCCAGGGAGGGGAGAGACCCAGTACTTC,TRBD2,TRBJ2-5,NA,TRBV4-1
CASSLQGANTQYF,TGTGCCAGCAGTTTGCAGGGGGCCAATACGCAGTATTTT,TRBD1,TRBJ2-3,NA,TRBV7-2
CASSGFRRGRGSYEQYF,TGTGCCAGCTCAGGGTTTCGCCGCGGGAGGGGCTCCTACGAGCAGTACTTC,NA,TRBJ2-7,NA,TRBV21-1
CASSPRTVSGQSSYNEQFF,TGTGCCAGCAGCCCCCGGACAGTTTCGGGTCAGAGCTCCTACAATGAGCAGTTCTTC,NA,TRBJ2-1,NA,TRBV7-9
CASSPQQGPDTQYF,TGTGCCAGCAGTCCACAACAGGGGCCAGATACGCAGTATTTT,TRBD1,TRBJ2-3,NA,TRBV2